These 24 T cell receptor beta chains originate from one sample sequenced in a study of blood T cell repertoires in COVID-19. TCRdb keeps only in-frame clones here, not all; method: immunoSEQ multiplex PCR. The sample comprises approximately 480,000 clones, 89% of which are singletons, and approximately 0.9% rests with the top ten. Material: peripheral blood. All receptors derive from a man in his late teens or twenties with COVID-19, enrolled during active disease.

V and J are TRBV10-3 and TRBJ2-7, with 10 nucleotides matching TRBD2. V was clipped by 10 bases and J by 5 bases; unmatched bases: 8. Germline CDR1 and CDR2: ENHRY and SYGVKD. The CDR3 runs 13 residues. The chain's CDR3 is CASATGTSDEQYF. The CDR3 coding sequence is TGTGCCAGCGCGACTGGGACTAGCGACGAGCAGTACTTC.

This clone has just one count. V is TRBV10-3 and J is TRBJ2-1, with a possible D match to TRBD2 (5 bases). The V end was cut by 3 bases, the J end by 10 bases, with 19 bases between. This CDR3 is built from 15 residues. The germline CDR1 and CDR2 sequences are ENHRY and SYGVKD. The CDR3 DNA sequence: TGTGCCATCAGTGACCCAGGACGGGCGGGCGGGGAGCAGTTCTTC. It is translated as CAISDPGRAGGEQFF.

The rearrangement uses TRBV7-9 and TRBJ1-6; D might be TRBD1 (6 bases). The CDR3 contains 15 residues. Germline V CDR1 and CDR2: SEHNR, FQNEAQ (reference sequence). Trimming left V 5 bases short and J 7 bases short, with 15 bases between. Here the CDR3 DNA reads TGTGCCAGCAGCGTCAGCGGGGGCCCAAATTCACCCCTCCACTTT. This sequence encodes CASSVSGGPNSPLHF. The full variable domain, completed using reference TRBV7-9 and TRBJ1-6, is DTGVSQNPRHKITKRGQNVTFRCDPISEHNRLYWYRQTLGQGPEFLTYFQNEAQLEKSRLLSDRFSAERPKGSFSTLEIQRTEQGDSAMYLCASSVSGGPNSPLHFGNGTRLTVT.

The rearrangement uses TRBV7-9 and TRBJ1-4; D remains unclear. V lost 5 bases, J lost 8 bases, and 12 bases lay in between. CDR3 length: 13 amino acids. Germline V lookup: CDR1 SEHNR, CDR2 FQNEAQ (reference sequence). The CDR3 spells CASSHGRGEKLFF. The DNA for the CDR3 is TGTGCCAGCAGCCACGGACGAGGGGAAAAACTGTTTTTT. The full variable domain, rest sourced from reference TRBV7-9 and TRBJ1-4, is DTGVSQNPRHKITKRGQNVTFRCDPISEHNRLYWYRQTLGQGPEFLTYFQNEAQLEKSRLLSDRFSAERPKGSFSTLEIQRTEQGDSAMYLCASSHGRGEKLFFGSGTQLSVL.

The chain's CDR3 is CASSVDPSGRYEQYF. CDR3 DNA: TGTGCCAGCAGCGTAGATCCTAGCGGGAGGTACGAGCAGTACTTC. The J gene is TRBJ2-7, the V gene TRBV9; 11 nucleotides line up with TRBD2. Germline CDR1 and CDR2: SGDLS and YYNGEE. J gave up 4 bases and V 0 bases, and 3 bases lay outside the gene matches. This CDR3 is built from 15 residues. The variable domain in full, with the rest retrieved from reference TRBV9 and TRBJ2-7, is DSGVTQTPKHLITATGQRVTLRCSPRSGDLSVYWYQQSLDQGLQFLIQYYNGEERAKGNILERFSAQQFPDLHSELNLSSLELGDSALYFCASSVDPSGRYEQYFGPGTRLTVT.

This clone was detected only a few times. The V call is TRBV6-5, the J call TRBJ1-1; no firm D call. From germline, CDR1 is MNHEY and CDR2 SVGAGI. V was pared by 6 bases and J by 4 bases, with 15 bases between. The length of the CDR3 is 14 residues. DNA for the CDR3: TGTGCCAGCAGCCTCGGAGGAGGGATCACTGAAGCTTTCTTT. This encodes CASSLGGGITEAFF.

This chain uses TRBV7-9 with TRBJ2-7, with 10 bases matching TRBD2. The CDR3 totals 14 residues. Looked up from germline, CDR1 is SEHNR and CDR2 is FQNEAQ (reference sequence). J was trimmed by 3 bases and V by 5 bases; bases with no gene match: 4. The CDR3 nucleotides are TGTGCCAGCAGCCGGACTAGCGGAGACTACGAGCAGTACTTC. Translating it yields CASSRTSGDYEQYF. The variable domain in full, with the rest retrieved from reference TRBV7-9 and TRBJ2-7, is DTGVSQNPRHKITKRGQNVTFRCDPISEHNRLYWYRQTLGQGPEFLTYFQNEAQLEKSRLLSDRFSAERPKGSFSTLEIQRTEQGDSAMYLCASSRTSGDYEQYFGPGTRLTVT.

The CDR3 reads CASRDTSGKNIQYF. The CDR3 DNA follows: TGTGCCAGCAGAGATACTAGCGGTAAAAACATTCAGTACTTC. The chain has TRBV5-4 and TRBJ2-4, with 8 positions matching TRBD2. The germline CDR1 and CDR2 sequences are SGHNT and YYREEE (reference sequence). V dropped 5 bases and J dropped 4; count of bases not matched to a gene: 5. This CDR3 region has 14 residues.

The CDR3 reads CASSLSPGGKGEQFF. The CDR3 coding sequence is TGTGCCAGCAGTTTATCCCCGGGGGGGAAGGGTGAGCAGTTCTTC. This chain joins TRBV27 and TRBJ2-1; 8 bases line up with TRBD2. CDR1 is MNHEY and CDR2 is SMNVEV in the germline V gene (reference sequence). This CDR3 is built from 15 residues. With V trimmed by 0 bases and J by 9 bases, 7 bases remained unmatched.

V gene TRBV9 combines with J gene TRBJ2-3, with 10 bases matching TRBD1. Germline V CDR1 and CDR2: SGDLS, YYNGEE. The CDR3 runs to 15 residues. Trimming at V came to 0 bases and at J to 6 bases, leaving 4 bases not matched to a gene. The chain's CDR3 is CASSVGGQGLDTQYF. The CDR3 nucleotides are TGTGCCAGCAGCGTAGGGGGACAGGGGCTCGATACGCAGTATTTT.

The rearrangement joins TRBV27 to TRBJ2-1; 13 bases map to TRBD2. CDR1 and CDR2 from the germline V gene are MNHEY and SMNVEV (reference sequence). The CDR3 consists of 17 residues. V lost 4 bases, J lost 6 bases, and 9 bases stayed unmatched. CDR3 sequence (DNA): TGTGCCAGCAGTTCCTGGACTAGCGGGAGTTACCCCAATGAGCAGTTCTTC. This codes for CASSSWTSGSYPNEQFF.

The chain links TRBV7-6 to TRBJ2-5, with TRBD1 as a possible D gene (6 bases). Germline V gene lookup returns CDR1 SGHVS and CDR2 FNYEAQ. The CDR3 contains 16 residues. V shed 0 bases and J shed 1 base, with 12 bases lying between them. The CDR3 region has the DNA TGTGCCAGCAGCTTAGCCCTAATGGACAGCCAAGAGACCCAGTACTTC. This sequence encodes CASSLALMDSQETQYF.

The chain couples TRBV5-6 to TRBJ2-5, with TRBD2 matching over 11 bases. Trimming removed 2 bases from V and 7 bases from J; junction bases left unmatched: 1. Germline lookup yields CDR1 SGHDT and CDR2 YYEEEE. This CDR3 region has 13 residues. CDR3 sequence: CASSFSGGGTQYF. DNA of the CDR3: TGTGCCAGCAGCTTTAGCGGGGGGGGGACCCAGTACTTC.

This chain uses TRBV7-6 with TRBJ1-2, with 10 bases lining up with TRBD1. V gave up 6 bases and J gave up 7 bases; unmatched junction bases: 14. The CDR3 extends over 16 amino acids. CDR1 SGHVS and CDR2 FNYEAQ come from the germline V gene. Here the CDR3 reads CASRPTSGTGASGYTF. In DNA, the CDR3 is TGTGCCAGCAGACCTACTTCCGGGACAGGGGCCAGTGGCTACACCTTC.

The CDR3 loop reads CASSYAAASTDTQYF. The CDR3 nucleotides are TGTGCCAGCAGTTACGCGGCCGCCAGCACAGATACGCAGTATTTT. The chain links TRBV6-5 to TRBJ2-3; D gene unclear. CDR3 length equals 15 residues. V was cut by 2 bases and J by 0 bases, with 9 bases left in between. Germline CDR1 and CDR2: MNHEY and SVGAGI.

The chain combines TRBV7-2 with TRBJ1-6; possibly TRBD1 for D (6 bases). Germline lookup yields CDR1 SGHTA and CDR2 FQGNSA. Trimming shortened V by 3 bases and J by 8 bases, and 14 bases separated the two germline ends. There are 15 residues in the CDR3. CDR3 DNA: TGTGCCAGCAGCTTGCGGACGACAGGCTATTCACCCCTCCACTTT. This encodes CASSLRTTGYSPLHF.

This clone was found a few times. The CDR3 region is CASSLADGRLFYGYTF. The CDR3 nucleotides read TGTGCCAGCAGCTTAGCGGACGGTAGACTATTCTATGGCTACACCTTC. This chain connects TRBV7-9 to TRBJ1-2; D is unresolved. The germline CDR1 and CDR2 sequences are SEHNR and FQNEAQ (reference sequence). This CDR3 has 16 residues. V lost 0 bases, J lost 4 bases, and 15 bases lay in between.

V is TRBV7-9 and J is TRBJ2-7; 7 positions agree with TRBD1. J was trimmed by 5 bases and V by 0 bases; bases with no gene match: 4. Per the germline V gene, CDR1 is SEHNR and CDR2 is FQNEAQ (reference sequence). This CDR3 spans 14 amino acids. The CDR3 reads CASSLARTGDEQYF. The CDR3 bases are TGTGCCAGCAGCTTAGCCAGGACAGGTGACGAGCAGTACTTC.

The V gene is TRBV7-2, the J gene TRBJ2-4, with TRBD2 identical over 10 bases. CDR1 SGHTA and CDR2 FQGNSA come from the germline V gene. V lost 7 bases and J lost 2; bases outside the gene matches: 8. The CDR3 is 16 residues long. CDR3 nucleotides: TGTGCCAGCACCTATAGCGGGAGGTGGACCAAAAACATTCAGTACTTC. Translation: CASTYSGRWTKNIQYF.

This chain connects TRBV27 to TRBJ1-5, with TRBD1 identical over 7 bases. In germline, CDR1 is MNHEY, CDR2 SMNVEV (reference sequence). CDR3 length equals 15 residues. The junction had 9 bases not matched to a gene; V was cut back by 5 bases and J by 5 bases. CDR3: CASSAGTEGYQPQHF. CDR3 nucleotide sequence: TGTGCCAGCAGTGCCGGGACAGAAGGTTATCAGCCCCAGCATTTT.

The gene calls are TRBV5-8 and TRBJ2-3, with no clear D. This CDR3 spans 15 amino acids. Germline assignment: CDR1 SGHTS and CDR2 YDEGEE. The ends were cut back, 0 bases at V and 4 bases at J, with 12 bases in the middle. The CDR3 DNA follows: TGTGCCAGCAGCTTGGGTCACCTCGAGGCAGATACGCAGTATTTT. Protein: CASSLGHLEADTQYF.

The V gene is TRBV12-3 or TRBV12-4, the J gene TRBJ2-7; D possibly corresponds to TRBD2 (5 bases). V was trimmed by 6 bases and J by 2 bases, leaving 11 bases between them. This CDR3 region has 13 residues. CDR3 region: CASRSAGAYEQYF. The CDR3 region has the DNA TGTGCCAGCAGATCGGCGGGTGCCTACGAGCAGTACTTC.

The rearrangement links TRBV24-1 to TRBJ2-5; D is uncertain. V was cut by 5 bases and J by 7 bases, with 10 bases left in between. Germline V gene sequence: CDR1 KGHDR, CDR2 SFDVKD. The CDR3 runs 12 residues. The CDR3 DNA sequence: TGTGCCACCAGTGCCAATGGGCGGACCCAGTACTTC. This translates into CATSANGRTQYF.

J is TRBJ2-2 and V is TRBV27; D is uncertain. CDR3 size: 13 residues. Trimming removed 5 bases from V and 1 base from J, with 5 bases in between. Germline values: CDR1 MNHEY, CDR2 SMNVEV (reference sequence). The CDR3 DNA is TGTGCCAGCAGTCCACTGAACACCGGGGAGCTGTTTTTT. It specifies CASSPLNTGELFF.